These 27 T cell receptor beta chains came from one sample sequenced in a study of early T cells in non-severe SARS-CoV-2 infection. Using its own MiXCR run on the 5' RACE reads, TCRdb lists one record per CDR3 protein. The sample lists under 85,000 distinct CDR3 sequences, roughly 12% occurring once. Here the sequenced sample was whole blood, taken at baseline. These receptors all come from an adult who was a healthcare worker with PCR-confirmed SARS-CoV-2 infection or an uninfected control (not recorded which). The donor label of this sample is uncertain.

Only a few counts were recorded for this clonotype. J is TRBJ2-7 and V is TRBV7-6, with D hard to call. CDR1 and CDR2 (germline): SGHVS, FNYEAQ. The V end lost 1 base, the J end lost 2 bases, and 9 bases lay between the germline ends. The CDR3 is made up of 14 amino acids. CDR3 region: CASSLGTETYEQYF. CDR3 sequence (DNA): TGTGCCAGCAGCTTAGGGACGGAAACCTACGAGCAGTACTTC.

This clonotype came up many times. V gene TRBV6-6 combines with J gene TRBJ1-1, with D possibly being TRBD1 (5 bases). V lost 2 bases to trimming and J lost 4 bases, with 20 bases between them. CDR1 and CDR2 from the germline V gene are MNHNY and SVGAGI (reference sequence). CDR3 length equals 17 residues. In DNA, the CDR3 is TGTGCCAGCAGTTACCCTAGCTCGGGGCAGGGAGGCACTGAAGCTTTCTTT. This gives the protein CASSYPSSGQGGTEAFF.

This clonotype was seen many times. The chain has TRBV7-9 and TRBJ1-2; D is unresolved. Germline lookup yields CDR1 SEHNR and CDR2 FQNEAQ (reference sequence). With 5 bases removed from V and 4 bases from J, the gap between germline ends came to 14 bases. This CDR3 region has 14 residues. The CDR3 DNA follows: TGTGCCAGCAGCCAAGACACCTTACTCTATGGCTACACCTTC. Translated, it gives CASSQDTLLYGYTF.

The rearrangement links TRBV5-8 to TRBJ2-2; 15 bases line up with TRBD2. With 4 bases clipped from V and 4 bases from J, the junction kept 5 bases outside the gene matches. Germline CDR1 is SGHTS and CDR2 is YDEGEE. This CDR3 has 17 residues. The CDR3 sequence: CASSPGLAGGPTGELFF. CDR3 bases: TGTGCCAGCAGCCCCGGACTAGCGGGAGGGCCCACCGGGGAGCTGTTTTTT.

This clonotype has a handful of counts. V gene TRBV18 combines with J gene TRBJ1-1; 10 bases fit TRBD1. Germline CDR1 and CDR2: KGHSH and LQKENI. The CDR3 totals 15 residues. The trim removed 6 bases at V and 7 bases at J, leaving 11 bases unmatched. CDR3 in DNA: TGTGCCAGCTCCCAGGGACAGGGGTCCTATCGTGAAGCTTTCTTT. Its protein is CASSQGQGSYREAFF. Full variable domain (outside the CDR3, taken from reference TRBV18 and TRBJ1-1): NAGVMQNPRHLVRRRGQEARLRCSPMKGHSHVYWYRQLPEEGLKFMVYLQKENIIDESGMPKERFSAEFPKEGPSILRIQQVVRGDSAAYFCASSQGQGSYREAFFGQGTRLTVV.

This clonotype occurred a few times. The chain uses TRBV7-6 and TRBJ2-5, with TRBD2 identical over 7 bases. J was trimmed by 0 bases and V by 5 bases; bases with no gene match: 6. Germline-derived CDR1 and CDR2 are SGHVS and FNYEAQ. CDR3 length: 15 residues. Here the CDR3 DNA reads TGTGCCAGCAGCCCCCGAGCGGGGAACCAAGAGACCCAGTACTTC. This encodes CASSPRAGNQETQYF.

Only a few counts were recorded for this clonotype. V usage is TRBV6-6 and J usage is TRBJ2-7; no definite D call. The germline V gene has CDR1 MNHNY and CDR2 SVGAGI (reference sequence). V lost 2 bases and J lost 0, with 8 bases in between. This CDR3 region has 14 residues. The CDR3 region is CASSYVGSSYEQYF. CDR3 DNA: TGTGCCAGCAGTTACGTGGGCAGCTCCTACGAGCAGTACTTC.

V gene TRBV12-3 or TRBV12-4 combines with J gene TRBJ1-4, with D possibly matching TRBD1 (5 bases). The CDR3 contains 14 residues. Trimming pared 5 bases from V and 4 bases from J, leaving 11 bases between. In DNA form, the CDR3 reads TGTGCCAGCAGTCCACAGGCGGTTAATGAAAAACTGTTTTTT. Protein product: CASSPQAVNEKLFF.

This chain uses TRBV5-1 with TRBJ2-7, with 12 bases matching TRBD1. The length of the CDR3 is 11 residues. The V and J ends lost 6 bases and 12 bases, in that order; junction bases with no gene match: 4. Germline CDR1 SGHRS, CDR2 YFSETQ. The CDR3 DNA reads TGCGCCAGCACGGGACAGGGGGCAATGTACTTC. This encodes CASTGQGAMYF.

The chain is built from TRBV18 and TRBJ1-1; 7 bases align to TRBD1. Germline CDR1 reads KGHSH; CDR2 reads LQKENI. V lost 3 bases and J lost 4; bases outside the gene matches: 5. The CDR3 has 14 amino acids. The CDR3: CASSPQTGPTEAFF. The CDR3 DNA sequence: TGTGCCAGCTCACCGCAGACAGGGCCCACTGAAGCTTTCTTT. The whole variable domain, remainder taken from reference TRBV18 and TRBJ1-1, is NAGVMQNPRHLVRRRGQEARLRCSPMKGHSHVYWYRQLPEEGLKFMVYLQKENIIDESGMPKERFSAEFPKEGPSILRIQQVVRGDSAAYFCASSPQTGPTEAFFGQGTRLTVV.

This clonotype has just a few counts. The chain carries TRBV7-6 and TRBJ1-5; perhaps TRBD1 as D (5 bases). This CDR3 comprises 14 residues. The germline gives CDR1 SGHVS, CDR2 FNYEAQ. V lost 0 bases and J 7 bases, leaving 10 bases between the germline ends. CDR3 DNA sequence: TGTGCCAGCAGCTTAGCTCCGACAGACCAGCCCCAGCATTTT. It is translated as CASSLAPTDQPQHF.

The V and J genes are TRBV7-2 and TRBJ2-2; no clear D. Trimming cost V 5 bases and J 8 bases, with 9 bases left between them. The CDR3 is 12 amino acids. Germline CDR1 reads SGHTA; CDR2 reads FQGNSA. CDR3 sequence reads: CASSRRPGELFF. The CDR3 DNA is TGTGCCAGCAGCCGGCGGCCGGGGGAGCTGTTTTTT.

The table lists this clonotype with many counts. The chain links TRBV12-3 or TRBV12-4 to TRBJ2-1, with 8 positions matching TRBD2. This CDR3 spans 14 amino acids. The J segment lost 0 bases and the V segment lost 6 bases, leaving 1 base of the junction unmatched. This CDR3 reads CASRSGSSYNEQFF. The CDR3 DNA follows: TGTGCCAGCAGGAGCGGGAGCTCCTACAATGAGCAGTTCTTC.

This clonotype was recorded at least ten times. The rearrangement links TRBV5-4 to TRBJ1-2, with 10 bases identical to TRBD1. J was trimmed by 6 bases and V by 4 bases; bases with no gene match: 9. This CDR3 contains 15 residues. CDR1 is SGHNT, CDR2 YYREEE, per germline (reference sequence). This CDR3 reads CASSLFSGTGDGYTF. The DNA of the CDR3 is TGTGCCAGCAGCCTCTTTTCAGGGACAGGGGATGGCTACACCTTC.

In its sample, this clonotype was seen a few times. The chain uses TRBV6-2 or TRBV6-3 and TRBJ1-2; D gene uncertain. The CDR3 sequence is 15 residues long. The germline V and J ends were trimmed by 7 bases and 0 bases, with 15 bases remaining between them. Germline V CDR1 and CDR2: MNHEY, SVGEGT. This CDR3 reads CASIAGPPANYGYTF. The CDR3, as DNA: TGTGCCAGCATCGCCGGGCCGCCAGCTAACTATGGCTACACCTTC.

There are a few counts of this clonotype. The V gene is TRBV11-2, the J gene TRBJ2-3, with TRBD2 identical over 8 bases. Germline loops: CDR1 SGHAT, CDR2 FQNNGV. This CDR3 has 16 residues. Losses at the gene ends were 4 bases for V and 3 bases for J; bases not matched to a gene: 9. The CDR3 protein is CASSSAGGALTDTQYF. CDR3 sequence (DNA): TGTGCCAGCAGCTCCGCGGGGGGCGCGTTGACAGATACGCAGTATTTT.

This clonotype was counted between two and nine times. The CDR3 DNA is TGTGCCAGCTCACCTCAGACAGCAGACTCTGGAAACACCATATATTTT. This encodes CASSPQTADSGNTIYF. The chain is built from TRBV18 and TRBJ1-3, with D tentatively TRBD1 (5 bases). The V end lost 3 bases, the J end lost 0 bases, and 12 bases lay between the germline ends. This CDR3 has 16 amino acids. The germline V gene has CDR1 KGHSH and CDR2 LQKENI.

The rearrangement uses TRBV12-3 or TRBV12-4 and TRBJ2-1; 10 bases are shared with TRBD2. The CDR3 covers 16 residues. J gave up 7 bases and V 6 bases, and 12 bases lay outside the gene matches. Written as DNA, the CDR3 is TGTGCCAGCAGCCGAGAAAGCGGGGGGGCCTTTAATGAGCAGTTCTTC. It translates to CASSRESGGAFNEQFF.

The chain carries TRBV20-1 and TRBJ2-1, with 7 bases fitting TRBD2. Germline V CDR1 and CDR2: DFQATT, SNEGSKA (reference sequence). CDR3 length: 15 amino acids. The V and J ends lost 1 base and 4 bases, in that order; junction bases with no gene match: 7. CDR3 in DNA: TGCAGTGCTAGAGTAAGGGCGGGAGCGTACAATGAGCAGTTCTTC. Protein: CSARVRAGAYNEQFF.

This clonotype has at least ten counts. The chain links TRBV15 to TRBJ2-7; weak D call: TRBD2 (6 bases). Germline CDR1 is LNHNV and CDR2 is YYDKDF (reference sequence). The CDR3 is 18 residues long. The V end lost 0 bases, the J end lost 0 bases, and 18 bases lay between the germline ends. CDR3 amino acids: CATSRDRVGLLSSYEQYF. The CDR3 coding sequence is TGTGCCACCAGCAGAGATAGGGTAGGACTACTAAGCTCCTACGAGCAGTACTTC. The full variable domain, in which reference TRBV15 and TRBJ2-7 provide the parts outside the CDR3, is DAMVIQNPRYQVTQFGKPVTLSCSQTLNHNVMYWYQQKSSQAPKLLFHYYDKDFNNEADTPDNFQSRRPNTSFCFLDIRSPGLGDTAMYLCATSRDRVGLLSSYEQYFGPGTRLTVT.

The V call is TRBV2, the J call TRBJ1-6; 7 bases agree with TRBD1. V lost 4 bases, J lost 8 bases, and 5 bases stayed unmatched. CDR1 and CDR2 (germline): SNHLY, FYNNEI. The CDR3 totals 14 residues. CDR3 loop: CASSAQGIDSPLHF. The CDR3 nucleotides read TGTGCCAGCAGTGCACAGGGGATCGATTCACCCCTCCACTTT. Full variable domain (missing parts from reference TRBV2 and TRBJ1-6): EPEVTQTPSHQVTQMGQEVILRCVPISNHLYFYWYRQILGQKVEFLVSFYNNEISEKSEIFDDQFSVERPDGSNFTLKIRSTKLEDSAMYFCASSAQGIDSPLHFGNGTRLTVT.

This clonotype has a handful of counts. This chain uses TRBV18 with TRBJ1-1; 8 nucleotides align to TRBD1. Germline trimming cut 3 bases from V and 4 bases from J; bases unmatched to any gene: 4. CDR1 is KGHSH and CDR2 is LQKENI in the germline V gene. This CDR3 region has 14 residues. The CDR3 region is CASSPQGAGTEAFF. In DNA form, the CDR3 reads TGTGCCAGCTCACCGCAGGGGGCGGGCACTGAAGCTTTCTTT. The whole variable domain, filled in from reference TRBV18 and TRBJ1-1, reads NAGVMQNPRHLVRRRGQEARLRCSPMKGHSHVYWYRQLPEEGLKFMVYLQKENIIDESGMPKERFSAEFPKEGPSILRIQQVVRGDSAAYFCASSPQGAGTEAFFGQGTRLTVV.

CDR3: CASSQIRETDTQYF. The CDR3 DNA reads as TGTGCCAGCTCACAGATACGGGAGACAGATACGCAGTATTTT. The chain couples TRBV18 to TRBJ2-3, with D maybe TRBD2 (6 bases). The V end lost 4 bases, the J end lost 3 bases, and 11 bases lay between the germline ends. Germline assignment: CDR1 KGHSH and CDR2 LQKENI. The CDR3 sequence is 14 residues long. Based on the CDR3 plus reference TRBV18 and TRBJ2-3, the full variable domain is NAGVMQNPRHLVRRRGQEARLRCSPMKGHSHVYWYRQLPEEGLKFMVYLQKENIIDESGMPKERFSAEFPKEGPSILRIQQVVRGDSAAYFCASSQIRETDTQYFGPGTRLTVL.

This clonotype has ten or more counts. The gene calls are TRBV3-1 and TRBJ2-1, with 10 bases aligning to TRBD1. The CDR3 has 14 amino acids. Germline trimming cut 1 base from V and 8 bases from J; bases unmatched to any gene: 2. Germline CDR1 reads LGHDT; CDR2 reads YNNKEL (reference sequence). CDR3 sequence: CASSQVDRGDEQFF. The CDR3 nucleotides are TGTGCCAGCAGCCAAGTGGACAGGGGGGATGAGCAGTTCTTC.

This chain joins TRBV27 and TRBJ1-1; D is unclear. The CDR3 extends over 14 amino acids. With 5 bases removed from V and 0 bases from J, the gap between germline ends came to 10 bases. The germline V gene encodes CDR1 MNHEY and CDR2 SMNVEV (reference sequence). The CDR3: CASSNKGLNTEAFF. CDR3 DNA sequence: TGTGCCAGCAGTAACAAGGGCCTGAACACTGAAGCTTTCTTT.

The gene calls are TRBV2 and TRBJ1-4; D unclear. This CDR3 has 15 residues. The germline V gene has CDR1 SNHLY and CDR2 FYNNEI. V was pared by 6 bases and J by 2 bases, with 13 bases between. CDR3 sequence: CASRPGPSTNEKLFF. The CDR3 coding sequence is TGTGCCAGCAGGCCTGGACCAAGCACTAATGAAAAACTGTTTTTT.

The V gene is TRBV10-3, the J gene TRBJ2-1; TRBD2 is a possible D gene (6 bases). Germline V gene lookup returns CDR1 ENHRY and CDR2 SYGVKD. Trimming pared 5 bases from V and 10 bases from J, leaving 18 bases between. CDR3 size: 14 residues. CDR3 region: CAISSPSEKSEQFF. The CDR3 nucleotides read TGTGCCATCAGTTCCCCTAGCGAGAAATCGGAGCAGTTCTTC.